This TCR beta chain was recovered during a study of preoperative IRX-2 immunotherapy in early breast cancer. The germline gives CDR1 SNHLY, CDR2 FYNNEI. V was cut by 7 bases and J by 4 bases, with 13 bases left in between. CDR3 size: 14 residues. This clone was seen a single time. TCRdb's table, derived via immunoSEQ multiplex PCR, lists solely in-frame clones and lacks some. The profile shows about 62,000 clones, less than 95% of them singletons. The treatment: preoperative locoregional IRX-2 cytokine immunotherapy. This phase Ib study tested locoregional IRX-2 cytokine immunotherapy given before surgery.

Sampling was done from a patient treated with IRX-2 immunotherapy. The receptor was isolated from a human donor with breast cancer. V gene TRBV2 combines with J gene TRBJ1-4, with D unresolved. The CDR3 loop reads CASKVADYNEKLFF. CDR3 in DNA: TGTGCCAGCAAAGTAGCCGATTATAATGAAAAACTGTTTTTT.